The source of this T cell receptor (beta chain) is a study of T cells after yellow fever vaccination. The V end lost 8 bases, the J end lost 11 bases, and 15 bases lay between the germline ends. Germline CDR1 MGHDK, CDR2 SYGVNS. The CDR3 is made up of 11 amino acids. TCRdb independently ran MiXCR on the 5' RACE reads; one entry per CDR3 protein. The data contain roughly 400,000 distinct CDR3 sequences, approximately 19% of them singletons. This receptor was obtained from a man aged 18 to 35 who received the YFV17D yellow fever vaccine. The material sequenced was PBMCs, taken before the yellow fever booster vaccination. The rearrangement links TRBV25-1 to TRBJ1-1, with no clear D. The DNA of the CDR3 is TGTGCCAGCGGTTCCGGGATAGTTGCTTTCTTT. It yields the protein CASGSGIVAFF.